Listed below are T cell receptor beta chains from one sample, sequenced in a study of cytomegalovirus exposure and HLA in healthy donors. The repertoire was sequenced with immunoSEQ multiplex PCR; TCRdb's copy has only in-frame clones and lacks some. The data hold approximately 190,000 clones, with about 84% observed a single time. Sample: PBMCs. Every receptor here comes from a man aged 45-65 years in good health and CMV-seronegative. The CDR3 runs from the conserved cysteine through the conserved F or W.

>TRBV7-8
CASSFWTSGGAEQFF
>TRBV9
CASSQAGGGSDTQYF
>TRBV2
CASSARGGVYEQYF
>TRBV6-5
CASIAFQGSNYGYTF
>TRBV5-6
CASSLGTKYNSPLHF
>TRBV6-6
CASSYSPNQPQHF
>TRBV7-8
CASSRPGGSYEQYF
>TRBV11-3
CASSLGAGAPNTGELFF
>TRBV6-5
CASSYLRNTGELFF
>TRBV7-9
CASRRLEGRSGANVLTF
>TRBV4-3
CASSGEVDRGVTGELFF
>TRBV5-1
CASSSAGAEGTDTQYF
>TRBV15
CATSTLFWQASNQPQHF
>TRBV7-9
CASSLAHDSTSNQPQHF
>TRBV4-3
CASSQTGQAGNTIYF
>TRBV7-8
CASSFKERGDYEQYF
>TRBV15
CATSTGILANEKLSF
>TRBV19
CASTDKGSPLHF
>TRBV5-1
CASSLDPRGGVAFF
>TRBV7-9
CSSSLENRNSPLHF
>TRBV9
CASSASGLLVAYNEQFF
>TRBV5-6
CASSFGTSTNEKLFF
>TRBV19
CASDRTGTGKLFF
>TRBV5-1
CASSPTQGVGETQYF
>TRBV14
CASSRIGENIQYF